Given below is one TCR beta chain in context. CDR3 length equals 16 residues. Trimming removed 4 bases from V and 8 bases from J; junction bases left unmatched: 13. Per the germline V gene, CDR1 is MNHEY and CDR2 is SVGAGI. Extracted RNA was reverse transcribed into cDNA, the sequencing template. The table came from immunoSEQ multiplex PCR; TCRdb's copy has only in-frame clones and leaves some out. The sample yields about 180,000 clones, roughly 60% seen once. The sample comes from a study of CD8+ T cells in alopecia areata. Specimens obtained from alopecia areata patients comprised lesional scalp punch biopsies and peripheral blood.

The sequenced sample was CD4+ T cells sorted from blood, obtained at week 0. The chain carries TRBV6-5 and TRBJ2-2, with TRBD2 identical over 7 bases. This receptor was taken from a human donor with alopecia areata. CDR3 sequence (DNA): TGTGCCAGCAGTTCTACTAGCGCCTCAAAGGCGGGGGAGCTGTTTTTT. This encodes CASSSTSASKAGELFF.